Each of the 17 T cell receptor beta chains below was sequenced from the same sample in a study of molecular identifiers for immune sequencing clone quantification. TCRdb reprocessed the PCR reads via MiXCR and lists one record per CDR3 protein. The data show over 550,000 distinct CDR3 sequences, roughly 23% seen once. The sample taken for sequencing was naive CD8+ T cells from blood, with Jurkat cell RNA spiked in. Subset of the sample: FACS-sorted CD8+CD4-CCR7+CD45RA+ naive T cells. These receptors were obtained from a human donor in good health. Some libraries in this study had Jurkat cell RNA spiked in.

This clonotype was recorded at least ten times. V and J are TRBV4-3 and TRBJ1-6; 7 nucleotides line up with TRBD1. V was pared by 0 bases and J by 9 bases, with 11 bases of the junction left unmatched. The CDR3 spans 17 residues. Germline V gene sequence: CDR1 LGHNA, CDR2 YSLEER. The CDR3 DNA reads TGCGCCAGCAGCCAAGATTTTGTAGGGAGGGGGCGTTCACCCCTCCACTTT. Amino acids: CASSQDFVGRGRSPLHF.

The sample holds many counts of this clonotype. J is TRBJ2-3 and V is TRBV20-1, with 8 bases that match TRBD2. V lost 3 bases to trimming and J lost 0 bases; unmatched junction nucleotides: 14. The CDR3 has 18 residues. Germline CDR1 is DFQATT and CDR2 is SNEGSKA (reference sequence). The CDR3 DNA sequence: TGCAGTGCTAGTCCCTACGCCACTAGCGGCCCTAGCACAGATACGCAGTATTTT. Translating it yields CSASPYATSGPSTDTQYF.

This clonotype was detected many times. The chain couples TRBV20-1 to TRBJ2-3; 10 nucleotides match TRBD2. There are 16 residues in the CDR3. Trimming took 2 bases from V and 4 from J; bases not matched to a gene: 9. Germline V gives CDR1 DFQATT, CDR2 SNEGSKA (reference sequence). The CDR3 reads CSARPRASGSADTQYF. The DNA of the CDR3 is TGCAGTGCTAGACCCCGGGCTAGCGGGAGTGCAGATACGCAGTATTTT.

The sample holds a few counts of this clonotype. The rearrangement joins TRBV6-5 to TRBJ2-5; D is possibly TRBD1 (5 bases). The V end was cut by 2 bases, the J end by 4 bases, with 17 bases between. This CDR3 is 16 amino acids long. The germline CDR1 and CDR2 sequences are MNHEY and SVGAGI. As DNA, the CDR3 is TGTGCCAGCAGTTACGGGGCTCTAGACGTAGGAGAGACCCAGTACTTC. This gives the protein CASSYGALDVGETQYF.

Comment on this clonotype: Lacking the conserved final phenylalanine or tryptophan, this CDR3 likely reflects a read error. The chain carries TRBV4-1 and TRBJ2-7; 8 bases agree with TRBD1. V was clipped by 2 bases and J by 5 bases; unmatched bases: 5. This CDR3 has 14 amino acids. Germline V gene sequence: CDR1 MGHRA, CDR2 YSYEKL. The CDR3 here is CASSQRTGQDEQYC. CDR3 in DNA: TGCGCCAGCAGCCAACGGACAGGGCAGGACGAGCAGTACTGC.

The J gene is TRBJ2-5, the V gene TRBV12-3 or TRBV12-4, with 8 bases lining up with TRBD2. Trimming took 2 bases from V and 7 from J; bases not matched to a gene: 9. This CDR3 has 15 amino acids. CDR3 sequence: CASSLILGAGGTQYF. The CDR3, as DNA: TGTGCCAGCAGTTTAATATTGGGGGCGGGAGGGACCCAGTACTTC.

This clonotype has at least ten counts. Relative to the germline gene, one junction end is altered; a read error may explain this. The chain employs TRBV19 and TRBJ2-5, with 11 bases identical to TRBD2. Germline values: CDR1 LNHDA, CDR2 SQIVND (reference sequence). This CDR3 is built from 13 residues. The CDR3 DNA is TGTGCCAGCAGTATAGCGGGAGGGGAGACCCAGTACTTC. Translating gives CASSIAGGETQYF.

The chain links TRBV7-3 to TRBJ1-4, with a weak D call TRBD1 (6 bases). Germline-derived CDR1 and CDR2 are SGHTA and FQGTGA. The CDR3 consists of 16 residues. V gave up 6 bases and J gave up 10 bases, with 24 bases separating them. CDR3 bases: TGTGCCAGCAGATACCCAGACAGAGGGGGATCTAGAAAACTGTTTTTT. Residues: CASRYPDRGGSRKLFF.

This clonotype was observed at least ten times. The rearrangement joins TRBV7-6 to TRBJ2-7; D may correspond to TRBD1 or TRBD2 (6 bases each). This CDR3 region has 13 residues. The ends were cut back, 5 bases at V and 7 bases at J, with 15 bases in the middle. Germline V gene lookup returns CDR1 SGHVS and CDR2 FNYEAQ. CDR3 in DNA: TGTGCCAGCAGCGAGGGGGGACCGGGGGAGCAGTACTTC. Residues: CASSEGGPGEQYF.

Comments on this clonotype: With a much larger clone just one base away, this may be a read error. The gene calls are TRBV4-3 and TRBJ2-3, with no clear D. The CDR3 spans 15 residues. Germline-derived CDR1 and CDR2 are LGHNA and YSLEER. Trimming cost V 5 bases and J 5 bases, with 17 bases left between them. For the CDR3, the DNA is TGCGCCAGCAGCTACCGCATTGAGGCGATAGATACGCAGTATTTT. It codes for CASSYRIEAIDTQYF.

Comment on this clonotype: A much more abundant neighbour one base away suggests this may be a read error. The chain recombines TRBV13 with TRBJ1-1; possible D gene TRBD1, 5 bases. Germline values: CDR1 PRHDT, CDR2 FYEKMQ (reference sequence). CDR3 length: 17 residues. CDR3 loop: CAISSRPGTGGDTEAFF. The CDR3 DNA is TGTGCCATCAGCTCCCGTCCGGGGACGGGGGGTGACACTGAAGCTTTCTTT. The whole variable domain, filled in from reference TRBV13 and TRBJ1-1, reads AAGVIQSPRHLIKEKRETATLKCYPIPRHDTVYWYQQGPGQDPQFLISFYEKMQSDKGSIPDRFSAQQFSDYHSELNMSSLELGDSALYFCAISSRPGTGGDTEAFFGQGTRLTVV.

This clonotype has more than one count but fewer than ten. The chain recombines TRBV28 with TRBJ1-5; perhaps TRBD1 as D (5 bases). This CDR3 region has 15 residues. The V end was cut by 2 bases, the J end by 0 bases, with 8 bases between. Germline CDR1 is MDHEN and CDR2 is SYDVKM. CDR3 protein: CASSLRDFSNQPQHF. CDR3 coding DNA: TGTGCCAGCAGTTTACGGGACTTTAGCAATCAGCCCCAGCATTTT.

V usage is TRBV7-6 and J usage is TRBJ2-2; D perhaps matches TRBD1 (6 bases). CDR1 SGHVS and CDR2 FNYEAQ come from the germline V gene. V was cut by 3 bases and J by 11 bases, with 19 bases left in between. The CDR3 consists of 15 residues. The CDR3 spells CASSFTGQSPRELFF. The CDR3 DNA reads as TGTGCCAGCAGCTTCACCGGACAGAGCCCCAGAGAGCTGTTTTTT.

V usage is TRBV30 and J usage is TRBJ2-1, with TRBD2 matching 9 bases. V lost 3 bases and J lost 2; bases outside the gene matches: 5. CDR3 length equals 15 residues. The germline gives CDR1 GTSNPN, CDR2 SVGIG (reference sequence). CDR3 protein: CAWSIAGAPYNEQFF. The CDR3 region has the DNA TGTGCCTGGAGCATAGCGGGAGCACCCTACAATGAGCAGTTCTTC.

The V and J genes are TRBV12-3 or TRBV12-4 and TRBJ2-7, with D perhaps TRBD1 (6 bases). The V end was cut by 5 bases, the J end by 6 bases, with 14 bases between. The CDR3 extends over 13 amino acids. The CDR3 is CASSGLGTFEQYF. In DNA, the CDR3 is TGTGCCAGCAGTGGACTCGGGACATTCGAGCAGTACTTC.

This clonotype was seen only a few times. This chain links TRBV7-9 with TRBJ2-7; D gene uncertain. V lost 4 bases, J lost 5 bases, and 12 bases lay in between. The CDR3 length is 13 residues. Germline V gives CDR1 SEHNR, CDR2 FQNEAQ (reference sequence). CDR3 amino acids: CASSSHWGNEQYF. The CDR3 region has the DNA TGTGCCAGCAGCTCCCATTGGGGAAACGAGCAGTACTTC. Full variable domain (remainder filled in from reference TRBV7-9 and TRBJ2-7): DTGVSQNPRHKITKRGQNVTFRCDPISEHNRLYWYRQTLGQGPEFLTYFQNEAQLEKSRLLSDRFSAERPKGSFSTLEIQRTEQGDSAMYLCASSSHWGNEQYFGPGTRLTVT.

This sequence joins TRBV7-6 and TRBJ1-1; 9 nucleotides agree with TRBD1. Germline V gives CDR1 SGHVS, CDR2 FNYEAQ. Trimming removed 5 bases from V and 5 bases from J; junction bases left unmatched: 9. The length of the CDR3 is 15 residues. CDR3 loop: CASSPRTGEGTEAFF. The CDR3 DNA reads TGTGCCAGCAGCCCCCGGACAGGGGAGGGGACTGAAGCTTTCTTT. Using reference TRBV7-6 and TRBJ1-1 for the parts outside the CDR3, the full variable domain is GAGVSQSPRYKVTKRGQDVALRCDPISGHVSLYWYRQALGQGPEFLTYFNYEAQQDKSGLPNDRFSAERPEGSISTLTIQRTEQRDSAMYRCASSPRTGEGTEAFFGQGTRLTVV.